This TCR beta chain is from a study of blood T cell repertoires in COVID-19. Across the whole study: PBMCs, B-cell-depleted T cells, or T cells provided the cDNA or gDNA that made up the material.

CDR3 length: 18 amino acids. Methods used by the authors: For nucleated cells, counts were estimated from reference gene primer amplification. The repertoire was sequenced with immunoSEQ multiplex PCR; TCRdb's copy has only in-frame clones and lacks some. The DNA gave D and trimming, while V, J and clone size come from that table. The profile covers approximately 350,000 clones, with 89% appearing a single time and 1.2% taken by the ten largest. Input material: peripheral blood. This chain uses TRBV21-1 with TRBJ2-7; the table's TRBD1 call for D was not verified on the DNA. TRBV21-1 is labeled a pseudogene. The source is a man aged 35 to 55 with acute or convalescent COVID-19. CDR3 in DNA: TGTGCCAGCAAAACCCTTAATCTCACCGGGACAGGGAGTAACGAGCAGTACTTC. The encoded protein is CASKTLNLTGTGSNEQYF.